These 20 T cell receptor beta chains were sequenced from one sample in a study of T cell responses to AZD1222 COVID-19 vaccine. Clones were read by immunoSEQ multiplex PCR, and TCRdb kept only the in-frame ones, dropping some. This table has 130,000 to 150,000 clones, 88% appearing once. The sequenced sample was peripheral blood, obtained on day 0 of AZD1222 vaccination. These receptors were collected from an adult in good health.

The chain is built from TRBV15 and TRBJ2-6; D is possibly TRBD2 (7 bases). Germline lookup yields CDR1 LNHNV and CDR2 YYDKDF (reference sequence). V was cut by 2 bases and J by 0 bases, with 14 bases left in between. The CDR3 covers 18 residues. The CDR3 here is CATSRSGGRASGANVLTF. The CDR3 bases are TGTGCCACCAGCAGATCCGGGGGGCGGGCCTCTGGGGCCAACGTCCTGACTTTC.

This clone was counted once. This chain uses TRBV28 with TRBJ1-5; TRBD1 is a possible D gene (6 bases). CDR3 size: 17 residues. Germline CDR1 is MDHEN and CDR2 is SYDVKM. Deletions cut 7 bases from V and 11 bases from J, with 30 bases between. The CDR3 protein is CASTFLRGKGQGTTQHF. In DNA, the CDR3 is TGTGCCAGCACCTTTCTGAGGGGGAAGGGGCAAGGGACGACCCAGCATTTT.

This clone was seen just once. The chain has TRBV6-5 and TRBJ2-7; the D gene is possibly TRBD2 (6 bases). CDR1 and CDR2 from the germline V gene are MNHEY and SVGAGI. V was shortened by 7 bases and J by 0 bases, with 13 bases between the two germline ends. The CDR3 totals 14 residues. The CDR3: CASNREWDSYEQYF. CDR3 bases: TGTGCCAGCAATCGGGAGTGGGACTCCTACGAGCAGTACTTC.

The V call is TRBV5-6, the J call TRBJ1-5; tentative D call: TRBD1 (6 bases). V dropped 0 bases and J dropped 7 bases, with 11 bases sitting between them. CDR3 length: 14 residues. The germline V gene encodes CDR1 SGHDT and CDR2 YYEEEE. The CDR3 loop reads CASSLEGGLQPQHF. The CDR3 nucleotides read TGTGCCAGCAGCTTGGAGGGGGGGTTACAGCCCCAGCATTTT. The variable domain in full, with the rest retrieved from reference TRBV5-6 and TRBJ1-5, is DAGVTQSPTHLIKTRGQQVTLRCSPKSGHDTVSWYQQALGQGPQFIFQYYEEEERQRGNFPDRFSGHQFPNYSSELNVNALLLGDSALYLCASSLEGGLQPQHFGDGTRLSIL.

The genes are TRBV14 and TRBJ2-2; D not certain. The CDR3 is 15 amino acids. V gave up 0 bases and J gave up 6 bases, with 11 bases separating them. Germline lookup yields CDR1 SGHDN and CDR2 FVKESK. CDR3 residues: CASSQDGRESGELFF. The CDR3 DNA reads as TGTGCCAGCAGCCAAGATGGAAGGGAATCCGGGGAGCTGTTTTTT.

In its sample, this clone was seen once. V usage is TRBV19 and J usage is TRBJ1-6; perhaps TRBD1 as D (6 bases). Germline V gives CDR1 LNHDA, CDR2 SQIVND (reference sequence). V gave up 8 bases and J gave up 7 bases, with 9 bases separating them. CDR3 length equals 12 residues. The CDR3 loop is CASRTVNSPLHF. Written as DNA, the CDR3 is TGTGCCAGTCGGACAGTAAATTCACCCCTCCACTTT.

The chain recombines TRBV7-3 with TRBJ2-2; D is unclear. Trimming shortened V by 1 base and J by 7 bases, and 22 bases separated the two germline ends. This CDR3 has 18 amino acids. Looked up from germline, CDR1 is SGHTA and CDR2 is FQGTGA. CDR3 DNA sequence: TGTGCCAGCAGCTTAAGGGCGCTCGGGCGCAACGATGACGGGGAGCTGTTTTTT. Translation gives CASSLRALGRNDDGELFF.

The chain is built from TRBV12-5 and TRBJ1-2, with D hard to call. V gave up 5 bases and J gave up 4 bases, with 11 bases separating them. The CDR3 loop spans 13 amino acids. Germline assignment: CDR1 LGHNT and CDR2 FRNRAP. The CDR3 region has the DNA TGTGCTAGTGGTCCCGCCCGTCGCTATGGCTACACCTTC. It translates to CASGPARRYGYTF.

V gene TRBV4-3 combines with J gene TRBJ2-1, with D uncertain. This CDR3 contains 17 residues. Trimming pared 0 bases from V and 7 bases from J, leaving 19 bases between. From germline, CDR1 is LGHNA and CDR2 YSLEER. This CDR3 reads CASSQDPPGPPTNEQFF. The CDR3 DNA is TGCGCCAGCAGCCAAGATCCCCCGGGCCCCCCGACTAATGAGCAGTTCTTC.

The chain combines TRBV7-3 with TRBJ1-1; the D gene is possibly TRBD1 (6 bases). Deletions cut 0 bases from V and 2 bases from J, with 13 bases between. Germline V lookup: CDR1 SGHTA, CDR2 FQGTGA. This CDR3 comprises 16 residues. The CDR3: CASSLTPTGINTEAFF. The CDR3, as DNA: TGTGCCAGCAGCTTAACTCCCACAGGGATCAACACTGAAGCTTTCTTT. The entire variable domain, with the rest obtained from reference TRBV7-3 and TRBJ1-1, is as follows: GAGVSQTPSNKVTEKGKYVELRCDPISGHTALYWYRQSLGQGPEFLIYFQGTGAADDSGLPNDRFFAVRPEGSVSTLKIQRTERGDSAVYLCASSLTPTGINTEAFFGQGTRLTVV.

The gene calls are TRBV2 and TRBJ1-2; no clear D. Germline CDR1 is SNHLY and CDR2 is FYNNEI. There are 13 residues in the CDR3. V dropped 9 bases and J dropped 4 bases, with 15 bases sitting between them. CDR3 nucleotide sequence: TGTGCCAGTTACGGGGAGCGCGGCTATGGCTACACCTTC. This gives the protein CASYGERGYGYTF.

Comments on this clone: This same CDR3 is encoded by further DNA sequences in the sample. V is TRBV18 and J is TRBJ1-1; D remains unclear. CDR1 is KGHSH, CDR2 LQKENI, per germline. CDR3 size: 14 residues. The ends were cut back, 2 bases at V and 1 base at J, with 8 bases in the middle. The DNA of the CDR3 is TGTGCCAGCTCACCAAGGACGGCGAACACTGAAGCTTTCTTT. Amino acids: CASSPRTANTEAFF.

This rearrangement joins TRBV18 to TRBJ2-5; 9 bases are a match to TRBD2. The CDR3 length is 15 residues. Germline V gives CDR1 KGHSH, CDR2 LQKENI. J gave up 2 bases and V 1 base, and 2 bases lay outside the gene matches. DNA for the CDR3: TGTGCCAGCTCACCACAGCGGGGGGCTCAAGAGACCCAGTACTTC. Translating it yields CASSPQRGAQETQYF.

The rearrangement uses TRBV6-6 and TRBJ1-3, with a possible D match to TRBD1 (6 bases). V lost 6 bases and J lost 8, with 17 bases in between. This CDR3 contains 14 residues. The germline V gene encodes CDR1 MNHNY and CDR2 SVGAGI (reference sequence). CDR3: CASSPVGAGDTIYF. The CDR3 DNA reads TGTGCCAGCAGCCCCGTCGGGGCAGGGGACACCATATATTTT.

The V and J genes are TRBV18 and TRBJ1-2; D remains unclear. Germline assignment: CDR1 KGHSH and CDR2 LQKENI. The CDR3 totals 16 residues. V was trimmed by 3 bases and J by 9 bases, leaving 23 bases between them. The CDR3 bases are TGTGCCAGCTCACCGACAAGCGGGATCCCCGGCGATAGCTACACCTTC. Encoded protein: CASSPTSGIPGDSYTF.

The genes are TRBV29-1 and TRBJ2-3; D may be TRBD1 (5 bases). The CDR3 is made up of 14 amino acids. Deletions cut 2 bases from V and 4 bases from J, with 13 bases between. Germline CDR1 and CDR2: SQVTM and ANQGSEA. CDR3 sequence (DNA): TGCAGCGTTGAAAAATTGGGGCACTCAGATACGCAGTATTTT. Its translation is CSVEKLGHSDTQYF.

The rearrangement uses TRBV2 and TRBJ1-4, with 9 nucleotides matching TRBD1. The trim removed 6 bases at V and 0 bases at J, leaving 2 bases unmatched. Germline V gene data show CDR1 as SNHLY and CDR2 as FYNNEI. This CDR3 spans 15 amino acids. CDR3 coding DNA: TGTGCCAGCAGGAGGGACAGGGCAACTAATGAAAAACTGTTTTTT. As protein: CASRRDRATNEKLFF.

The J gene is TRBJ1-5, the V gene TRBV5-6; D uncertain. The CDR3 extends over 17 amino acids. CDR1 and CDR2 (germline): SGHDT, YYEEEE. V gave up 0 bases and J gave up 4 bases, with 17 bases separating them. This CDR3 reads CASSLAGTGGWNQPQHF. The CDR3 nucleotides are TGTGCCAGCAGCTTGGCGGGAACCGGTGGGTGGAATCAGCCCCAGCATTTT.

The chain joins TRBV6-2 or TRBV6-3 to TRBJ1-2; D uncertain. V gave up 4 bases and J gave up 4 bases, with 13 bases separating them. The V gene's germline CDR1 is MNHEY and CDR2 SVGEGT. The CDR3 has 14 amino acids. The CDR3 DNA reads TGTGCCAGCAGTTCACCCCAAGCTTCCTATGGCTACACCTTC. It is translated as CASSSPQASYGYTF.

The sample holds a few counts of this clone. The rearrangement links TRBV18 to TRBJ2-1; a possible D gene is TRBD1 (5 bases). The germline CDR1 and CDR2 sequences are KGHSH and LQKENI. The CDR3 runs 12 residues. The V end was cut by 3 bases, the J end by 6 bases, with 6 bases between. Written as DNA, the CDR3 is TGTGCCAGCTCACCGGACATCAATGAGCAGTTCTTC. Its translation: CASSPDINEQFF.